Each of the 28 T cell receptor beta chains below was sequenced from the same sample in a study of blood T cell repertoires in COVID-19. Here immunoSEQ multiplex PCR was the method, and the copy in TCRdb shows in-frame clones only, minus some. The sample shows about 49,000 clones, around 86% of them seen only once. Sequencing used peripheral blood. These receptors were obtained from a man aged 35 to 55 with active COVID-19.

V and J are TRBV3-1 (or the pseudogene TRBV3-2) and TRBJ2-1; TRBD2 aligns across 13 bases. The CDR3 loop spans 17 amino acids. Looked up from germline, CDR1 is LGHDT and CDR2 is YNNKEL (reference sequence). With 2 bases clipped from V and 4 bases from J, the junction kept 5 bases outside the gene matches. CDR3 coding DNA: TGTGCCAGCAGCCAAACTACTAGCGGGGGGGGTTACAATGAGCAGTTCTTC. Translating gives CASSQTTSGGGYNEQFF.

The genes are TRBV2 and TRBJ1-2; D not certain. The CDR3 sequence is 14 residues long. Trimming took off 4 bases at V and 3 bases at J, with 12 bases between the two ends. Per the germline V gene, CDR1 is SNHLY and CDR2 is FYNNEI. CDR3 loop: CASSVSSGDYGYTF. The CDR3 region has the DNA TGTGCCAGCAGTGTTTCATCGGGTGACTATGGCTACACCTTC.

The chain carries TRBV7-9 and TRBJ2-7, with 8 bases matching TRBD2. CDR3 size: 17 residues. Per germline, CDR1 SEHNR and CDR2 FQNEAQ (reference sequence). The V segment lost 4 bases and the J segment 3 bases; nucleotides outside the gene matches: 14. The CDR3 DNA follows: TGTGCCAGCAGCTACCCAGGACGGGAGGGCCTAGTCTACGAGCAGTACTTC. It specifies CASSYPGREGLVYEQYF.

The chain combines TRBV7-3 with TRBJ2-1; 9 positions match TRBD2. V shed 3 bases, J shed 3 bases, and the junction held 6 bases outside the gene matches. Germline V lookup: CDR1 SGHTA, CDR2 FQGTGA. There are 16 residues in the CDR3. As DNA, the CDR3 is TGTGCCAGCAGCTTTAGCCTAGCGGGGCACTACAATGAGCAGTTCTTC. Translated: CASSFSLAGHYNEQFF.

This chain links TRBV27 with TRBJ1-1; TRBD1 might be the D (5 bases). The CDR3 totals 15 residues. Germline V gene lookup returns CDR1 MNHEY and CDR2 SMNVEV (reference sequence). V lost 6 bases and J 5 bases, leaving 19 bases between the germline ends. For the CDR3, the DNA is TGTGCCAGCAGACTTACCGTCAGGGCGGGGACTGAAGCTTTCTTT. Translated, it gives CASRLTVRAGTEAFF.

The chain joins TRBV5-1 to TRBJ1-3; TRBD1 matches at 7 bases. The ends lost 4 bases at V and 0 bases at J; junction bases unmatched: 4. The CDR3 is 15 residues long. CDR1 is SGHRS, CDR2 YFSETQ, per germline. This CDR3 is CASSLDRVSGNTIYF. The CDR3 DNA is TGCGCCAGCAGCCTAGACAGGGTCTCTGGAAACACCATATATTTT.

The chain is built from TRBV11-2 and TRBJ2-5; no clear D. The CDR3 is made up of 11 amino acids. Germline CDR1 SGHAT, CDR2 FQNNGV. V was pared by 5 bases and J by 3 bases, with 4 bases between. CDR3 region: CASSLEETQYF. DNA for the CDR3: TGTGCCAGCAGCCTCGAAGAGACCCAGTACTTC.

The V call is TRBV3-1 (or the pseudogene TRBV3-2), the J call TRBJ2-3; D gene ambiguous. CDR1 and CDR2 (germline): LGHDT, YNNKEL (reference sequence). Trimming pared 1 base from V and 6 bases from J, leaving 14 bases between. The CDR3 contains 15 residues. CDR3 in amino acids: CASSQGWAREDTQYF. CDR3 nucleotide sequence: TGTGCCAGCAGCCAAGGGTGGGCCCGTGAGGATACGCAGTATTTT.

The chain uses TRBV19 and TRBJ2-2; D is unclear. V shed 1 base and J shed 1 base, with 4 bases lying between them. The germline V gene encodes CDR1 LNHDA and CDR2 SQIVND (reference sequence). The CDR3 loop spans 14 amino acids. The CDR3 sequence: CASSIGGNTGELFF. The CDR3 region has the DNA TGTGCCAGTAGTATAGGAGGGAACACCGGGGAGCTGTTTTTT.

This chain connects TRBV6-6 to TRBJ2-1, with TRBD1 identical over 12 bases. This CDR3 contains 16 residues. Germline V gene lookup returns CDR1 MNHNY and CDR2 SVGAGI (reference sequence). V was clipped by 6 bases and J by 8 bases; unmatched bases: 11. The CDR3 loop reads CASRESGQGAGDEQFF. CDR3 DNA: TGTGCCAGCAGAGAATCGGGACAGGGGGCAGGAGATGAGCAGTTCTTC.

The chain is built from TRBV11-3 and TRBJ2-7; TRBD2 aligns across 7 bases. The CDR3 extends over 14 amino acids. Germline trimming cut 1 base from V and 6 bases from J; bases unmatched to any gene: 6. Germline-derived CDR1 and CDR2 are SGHNT and YENEEA. CDR3 nucleotides: TGTGCCAGCAGCTTAGGGGAAGCGGGAAGCGAGCAGTACTTC. Translated: CASSLGEAGSEQYF.

The V and J genes are TRBV7-8 and TRBJ2-7; 10 bases are shared with TRBD1. V gave up 1 base and J gave up 4 bases; unmatched junction bases: 7. The CDR3 is 16 amino acids. Germline V gene lookup returns CDR1 SGHVS and CDR2 FQNEAQ. The DNA for the CDR3 is TGTGCCAGCAGCTTAGTCGGGACAGGGGAATGGTACGAGCAGTACTTC. Its protein is CASSLVGTGEWYEQYF.

The rearrangement uses TRBV6-6 and TRBJ2-5; possibly TRBD2 for D (6 bases). The CDR3 length is 15 residues. V gave up 6 bases and J gave up 0 bases, with 14 bases separating them. CDR1 and CDR2 (germline): MNHNY, SVGAGI (reference sequence). CDR3 bases: TGTGCCAGCAGCTTAGCGGCAAAGTACCAAGAGACCCAGTACTTC. Protein product: CASSLAAKYQETQYF.

The chain has TRBV12-3 or TRBV12-4 and TRBJ1-2; maybe TRBD1 (6 bases). V was clipped by 6 bases and J by 6 bases, with 11 bases between them. This CDR3 has 12 residues. CDR3 protein: CASSGTTNGYTF. CDR3 DNA: TGTGCCAGCAGCGGGACAACGAATGGCTACACCTTC.

This chain joins TRBV7-9 and TRBJ2-4; 8 bases are shared with TRBD2. The CDR3 sequence is 16 residues long. Germline CDR1 SEHNR, CDR2 FQNEAQ (reference sequence). Germline trimming cut 1 base from V and 8 bases from J; bases unmatched to any gene: 10. The CDR3 DNA sequence: TGTGCCAGCAGCTTAGGGGCAGGAGCGGGAGCGGACATTCAGTACTTC. Translated: CASSLGAGAGADIQYF.

Only one count was recorded for this clone. The chain has TRBV19 and TRBJ1-1, with TRBD1 matching 11 bases. The CDR3 has 14 residues. V was clipped by 5 bases and J by 6 bases; unmatched bases: 5. Germline CDR1 reads LNHDA; CDR2 reads SQIVND (reference sequence). Written as DNA, the CDR3 is TGTGCCAGTAGTGGACAGGGGGCAGGGGCTGAAGCTTTCTTT. Amino acids: CASSGQGAGAEAFF.

This sequence joins TRBV27 and TRBJ1-5; D is unresolved. The CDR3 contains 16 residues. V was clipped by 0 bases and J by 0 bases, with 9 bases between them. Germline-derived CDR1 and CDR2 are MNHEY and SMNVEV (reference sequence). The CDR3: CASSLSFLYSNQPQHF. CDR3 nucleotide sequence: TGTGCCAGCAGTTTATCCTTTTTATATAGCAATCAGCCCCAGCATTTT.

The chain employs TRBV7-3 and TRBJ2-2; 7 positions match TRBD1. V gave up 1 base and J gave up 4 bases; unmatched junction bases: 3. This CDR3 comprises 15 residues. CDR1 is SGHTA, CDR2 FQGTGA, per germline. The CDR3: CASSLIGGGTGELFF. In DNA, the CDR3 is TGTGCCAGCAGCTTAATAGGGGGCGGCACCGGGGAGCTGTTTTTT.

The J gene is TRBJ2-3, the V gene TRBV7-2; weak D call: TRBD2 (6 bases). Germline-derived CDR1 and CDR2 are SGHTA and FQGNSA. Trimming left V 1 base short and J 6 bases short, with 14 bases between. The CDR3 spans 15 residues. In DNA, the CDR3 is TGTGCCAGCAGCTTAGTCGCGGCCGCGGGGGATACGCAGTATTTT. Encoded protein: CASSLVAAAGDTQYF.

The chain carries TRBV5-1 and TRBJ1-1; weak D call: TRBD1 (6 bases). This CDR3 has 12 amino acids. In germline, CDR1 is SGHRS, CDR2 YFSETQ. V shed 7 bases and J shed 1 base, with 8 bases lying between them. CDR3 protein: CASSDRNTEAFF. The CDR3 region has the DNA TGCGCCAGCTCGGACAGGAACACTGAAGCTTTCTTT.

The chain joins TRBV28 to TRBJ2-5; possibly TRBD1 for D (5 bases). CDR3 length: 13 residues. The V gene's germline CDR1 is MDHEN and CDR2 SYDVKM. Trimming stripped 5 bases from V and 5 bases from J, with 12 bases between. CDR3: CASSLPYRETQYF. DNA for the CDR3: TGTGCCAGCAGTCTCCCTTACAGGGAGACCCAGTACTTC.

In this sample, this clone turned up a few times. The chain joins TRBV4-1 to TRBJ2-7; 7 nucleotides line up with TRBD2. The length of the CDR3 is 15 residues. CDR1 and CDR2 (germline): MGHRA, YSYEKL. V was pared by 4 bases and J by 2 bases, with 8 bases of the junction left unmatched. Written as DNA, the CDR3 is TGCGCCAGCAGCCGAACCCTAGCGGCAACCTACGAGCAGTACTTC. It encodes CASSRTLAATYEQYF.

V gene TRBV28 combines with J gene TRBJ2-6; D is ambiguous. Trimming left V 7 bases short and J 1 base short, with 20 bases between. Germline values: CDR1 MDHEN, CDR2 SYDVKM. This CDR3 is built from 18 residues. The CDR3 sequence is CASTPAGDFHSGANVLTF. CDR3 coding DNA: TGTGCCAGCACCCCCGCCGGAGATTTTCATTCTGGGGCCAACGTCCTGACTTTC.

This chain joins TRBV6-5 and TRBJ1-1; 11 positions agree with TRBD1. The CDR3 loop spans 14 amino acids. Unmatched junction bases numbered 3, after V lost 2 bases and J lost 7 bases. Germline CDR1 reads MNHEY; CDR2 reads SVGAGI. The CDR3 here is CASSYPGTGGEAFF. In DNA form, the CDR3 reads TGTGCCAGCAGTTACCCTGGGACAGGGGGTGAAGCTTTCTTT.

V is TRBV9 and J is TRBJ1-6; D is perhaps TRBD1 (5 bases). The CDR3 sequence is 15 residues long. The V end lost 3 bases, the J end lost 7 bases, and 14 bases lay between the germline ends. Per germline, CDR1 SGDLS and CDR2 YYNGEE. The CDR3 protein is CASSETGGSNSPLHF. The CDR3 DNA reads as TGTGCCAGCAGCGAGACCGGGGGGTCGAATTCACCCCTCCACTTT.

The DNA of the CDR3 is TGTGCCAGCAGTTACTCCCACAGGGGCTGGAACACTGAAGCTTTCTTT. This translates into CASSYSHRGWNTEAFF. This rearrangement joins TRBV6-5 to TRBJ1-1; 7 bases map to TRBD1. Germline CDR1 MNHEY, CDR2 SVGAGI. V was clipped by 0 bases and J by 1 base; unmatched bases: 5. This CDR3 spans 16 amino acids.

This clone has more than one count but fewer than ten. V and J are TRBV28 and TRBJ1-1; the D gene is possibly TRBD1 (6 bases). Germline V gene data show CDR1 as MDHEN and CDR2 as SYDVKM. The length of the CDR3 is 15 residues. The V gene lost 6 bases and the J gene lost 3 bases, with 17 bases spanning the gap. The CDR3 is CASRRGGGLYTEAFF. The CDR3 DNA follows: TGTGCCAGCAGACGTGGCGGGGGGCTGTACACTGAAGCTTTCTTT.

Notes on this clone: The junction and the germline gene differ at one end; a read error may be behind it. The chain employs TRBV7-7 and TRBJ2-5, with D uncertain. Germline values: CDR1 SSHAT, CDR2 FNYEAQ (reference sequence). The CDR3 is 13 residues long. The CDR3 DNA is TGTGCTAGCAGCTTGAACAGCCAAGAGACCCAGTACTTC. This codes for CASSLNSQETQYF. The full variable domain, completed using reference TRBV7-7 and TRBJ2-5, is GAGVSQSPRYKVTKRGQDVTLRCDPISSHATLYWYQQALGQGPEFLTYFNYEAQPDKSGLPSDRFSAERPEGSISTLTIQRTEQRDSAMYRCASSLNSQETQYFGPGTRLLVL.